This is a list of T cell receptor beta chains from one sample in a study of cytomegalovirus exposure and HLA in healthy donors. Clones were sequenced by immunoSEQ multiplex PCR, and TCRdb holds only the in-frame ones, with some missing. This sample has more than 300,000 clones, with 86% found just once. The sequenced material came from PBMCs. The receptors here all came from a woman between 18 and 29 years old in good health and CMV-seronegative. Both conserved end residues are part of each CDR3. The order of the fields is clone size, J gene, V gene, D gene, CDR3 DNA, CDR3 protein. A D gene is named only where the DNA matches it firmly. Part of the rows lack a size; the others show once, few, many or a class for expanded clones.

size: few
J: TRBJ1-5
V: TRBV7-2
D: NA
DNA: TGTGCCAGCAGCTTGAGGGATCAGCCCCAGCATTTT
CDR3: CASSLRDQPQHF

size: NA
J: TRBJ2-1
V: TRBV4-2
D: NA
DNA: TGTGCCAGCAGCCTCAACGAGGCTAGCGTCATTCCCAATGAGCAGTTCTTC
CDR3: CASSLNEASVIPNEQFF

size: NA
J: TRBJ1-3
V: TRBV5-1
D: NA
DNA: TGCGCCAGCAGCTTGGAGACAGGCAAGGGAAACACCATATATTTT
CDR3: CASSLETGKGNTIYF

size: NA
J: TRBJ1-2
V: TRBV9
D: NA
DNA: TGTGCCAGCAGCGTATCCTCGGGGACTGGTGGCTACACCTTC
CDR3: CASSVSSGTGGYTF

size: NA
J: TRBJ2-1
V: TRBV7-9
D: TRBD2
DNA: TGTGCCAGCAGCTCTCCCGGTCGGCGGGGGTCCTACAATGAGCAGTTCTTC
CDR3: CASSSPGRRGSYNEQFF

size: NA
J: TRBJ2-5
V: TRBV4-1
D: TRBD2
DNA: TGCGCCAGCAGCCACCCCGGGACTAGACAGACCCAGTACTTC
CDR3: CASSHPGTRQTQYF

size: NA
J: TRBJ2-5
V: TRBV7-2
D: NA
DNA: TGTGCCAGCAACCTTGGACATCAAGAGACCCAGTACTTC
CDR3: CASNLGHQETQYF

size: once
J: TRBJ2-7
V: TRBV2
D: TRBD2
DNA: TGTGCCAGGAAGGCAGCGGGAGTTAGCGAGCAGTACTTC
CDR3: CARKAAGVSEQYF

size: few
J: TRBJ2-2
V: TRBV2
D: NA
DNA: TGTGCCAGCAGTGGTACGGGGATCACCGGGGAGCTGTTTTTT
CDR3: CASSGTGITGELFF

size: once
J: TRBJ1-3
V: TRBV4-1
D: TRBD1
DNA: TGCGCCAGCAGCCAAGCACGGACAGGGGATTGGGGAAACACCATATATTTT
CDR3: CASSQARTGDWGNTIYF

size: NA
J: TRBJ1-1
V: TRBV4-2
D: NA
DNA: TGTGCCAGCAGCCAACTTGACAGTGGGAACACTGAAGCTTTCTTT
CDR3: CASSQLDSGNTEAFF

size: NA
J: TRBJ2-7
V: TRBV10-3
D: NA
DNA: TGTGCCATCAGTGAAACCGCGGCAGGGGAGCAGTACTTC
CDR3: CAISETAAGEQYF

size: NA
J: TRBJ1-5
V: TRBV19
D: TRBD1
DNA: TGTGCCAGTAGTACTCTTACCGGCAGGGGGCGCAATCAGCCCCAGCATTTT
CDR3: CASSTLTGRGRNQPQHF

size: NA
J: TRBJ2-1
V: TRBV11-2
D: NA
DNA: TGTGCCAGCAGCTTTGGGGACTCAAGCTGGGAGCAGTTCTTC
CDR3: CASSFGDSSWEQFF

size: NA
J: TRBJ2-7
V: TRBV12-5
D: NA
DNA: TGTGCTAGTGGTTCACTGGGAGGGCAGTACTTC
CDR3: CASGSLGGQYF

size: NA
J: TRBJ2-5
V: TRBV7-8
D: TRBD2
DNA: TGTGCCAGCAGCTTGCGGGAGCGCGGAGAGACCCAGTACTTC
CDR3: CASSLRERGETQYF

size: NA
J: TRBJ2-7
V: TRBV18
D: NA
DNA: TGTGCCAGCTCATCTACTCCTACCCCCTACGAGCAGTACTTC
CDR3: CASSSTPTPYEQYF

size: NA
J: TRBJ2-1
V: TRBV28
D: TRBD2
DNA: TGTGCCAGCAGTTATGAATTAGCGGGAGTTGAGCAGTTCTTC
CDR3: CASSYELAGVEQFF

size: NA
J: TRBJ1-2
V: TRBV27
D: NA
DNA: TGTGCCAGCAGTTGGGGGGGGAACTATGGCTACACCTTC
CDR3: CASSWGGNYGYTF

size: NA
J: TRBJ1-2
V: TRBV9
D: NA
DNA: TGTGTCAGCAGCGAGGGACACGATGGCTACACCTTC
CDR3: CVSSEGHDGYTF

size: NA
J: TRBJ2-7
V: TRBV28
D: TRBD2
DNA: TGTGCCAGCAGCCAACTAGCGGGAGGGGCCTACGAGCAGTACTTC
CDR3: CASSQLAGGAYEQYF

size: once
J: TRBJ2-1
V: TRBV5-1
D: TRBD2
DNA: TGCGCCAGCAGCCAACCTCGGCGGGAGTTTCCCTACAATGAGCAGTTCTTC
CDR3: CASSQPRREFPYNEQFF

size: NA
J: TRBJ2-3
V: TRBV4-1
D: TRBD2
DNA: TGCGCCAGCAGCCAAGGCGGAGCGGGAGAGCACACAGATACGCAGTATTTT
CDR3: CASSQGGAGEHTDTQYF

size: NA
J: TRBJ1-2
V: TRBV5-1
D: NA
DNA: TGCGCCAGCACCCCGGGGGGGTCTTCCCTCGGCTACACCTTC
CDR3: CASTPGGSSLGYTF

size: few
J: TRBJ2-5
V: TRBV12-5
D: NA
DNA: TGTGCTAGTGGTTTGGGAGTAACCACCACCAGGGAGACCCAGTACTTC
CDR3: CASGLGVTTTRETQYF

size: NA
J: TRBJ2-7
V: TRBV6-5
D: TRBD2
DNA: TGTGCCAGCAGTTACTCGATTAGCGGGAGTGCGTACGAGCAGTACTTC
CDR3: CASSYSISGSAYEQYF

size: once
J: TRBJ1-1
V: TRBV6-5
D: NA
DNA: TGTGCCAGCAGTCCGGTCGGGGGGGAGGTCACTGAAGCTTTCTTT
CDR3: CASSPVGGEVTEAFF

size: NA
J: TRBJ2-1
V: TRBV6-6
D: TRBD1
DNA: TGTGCCAGCAGAACGACAGGGAGAAGCTCCTACAATGAGCAGTTCTTC
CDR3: CASRTTGRSSYNEQFF

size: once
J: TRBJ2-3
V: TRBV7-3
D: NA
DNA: TGTGCCAGCACCTCTAAGGAGATGAATAGCACAGATACGCAGTATTTT
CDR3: CASTSKEMNSTDTQYF

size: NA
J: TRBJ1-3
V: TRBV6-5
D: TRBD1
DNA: TGTGCCAGCAGTTACTCGAGGGGGCTCGGTGGAAACACCATATATTTT
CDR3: CASSYSRGLGGNTIYF